This TCR beta chain was captured in a study of T cell changes during pregnancy in multiple sclerosis. The assay was immunoSEQ multiplex PCR, and TCRdb's table has in-frame clones only and misses some. The data hold some 97,000 clones, with roughly 90% observed a single time. Germline values: CDR1 MNHEY, CDR2 SVGAGI. This CDR3 spans 14 amino acids. V lost 6 bases and J lost 4, with 15 bases in between. This material consisted of peripheral blood, taken after pregnancy. The receptor was isolated from a female donor with multiple sclerosis, enrolled in a pregnancy study. This chain links TRBV6-5 with TRBJ1-2; D is ambiguous. CDR3 in amino acids: CASSPSGAGYGYTF. CDR3 in DNA: TGTGCCAGCAGCCCTAGTGGAGCTGGCTATGGCTACACCTTC.